The 9 T cell receptor beta chains listed next were all sequenced from one sample in a study of T cells after yellow fever vaccination. TCRdb re-analysed the 5' RACE reads in MiXCR, keeping a single row per CDR3 protein. Of about 220,000 distinct CDR3 sequences detected, around 3.1% appear once; the ten largest clones hold about 3.3%. The source material was CD4+ T cells sorted from PBMCs, sampled 10 days after the yellow fever booster vaccination. These receptors came from a man aged 18 to 35 who received the YFV17D yellow fever vaccine.

This clonotype was counted a few times. This chain connects TRBV5-6 to TRBJ2-3, with 11 bases matching TRBD2. Germline CDR1 reads SGHDT; CDR2 reads YYEEEE. J was trimmed by 4 bases and V by 5 bases; bases with no gene match: 3. CDR3 length: 14 residues. Here the CDR3 DNA reads TGTGCCAGCAGTAATAGCGGGGGGGCAGATACGCAGTATTTT. It encodes CASSNSGGADTQYF.

Many counts were recorded for this clonotype. Written as DNA, the CDR3 is TGTGCCTGGAGTGGCAGGGGATCGCGTCAGCCCCAGCATTTT. It is translated as CAWSGRGSRQPQHF. The chain links TRBV30 to TRBJ1-5; a possible D gene is TRBD1 (6 bases). Trimming stripped 1 base from V and 6 bases from J, with 13 bases between. This CDR3 spans 14 amino acids. From germline, CDR1 is GTSNPN and CDR2 SVGIG (reference sequence).

The CDR3 here is CSARDRLGGAEQFF. The DNA for the CDR3 is TGCAGTGCTAGAGATCGTCTGGGCGGGGCTGAGCAGTTCTTC. The chain combines TRBV20-1 with TRBJ2-1, with D possibly matching TRBD2 (6 bases). The V gene lost 0 bases and the J gene lost 9 bases, with 15 bases spanning the gap. The CDR3 loop spans 14 amino acids. Germline V CDR1 and CDR2: DFQATT, SNEGSKA (reference sequence).

The V call is TRBV3-1, the J call TRBJ2-1, with a possible D match to TRBD1 (6 bases). With 4 bases removed from V and 7 bases from J, the gap between germline ends came to 17 bases. The V gene's germline CDR1 is LGHDT and CDR2 YNNKEL (reference sequence). The CDR3 is 15 residues long. CDR3 protein: CASSRETGIGNEQFF. CDR3 sequence (DNA): TGTGCCAGCAGCCGAGAAACAGGGATCGGGAATGAGCAGTTCTTC.

This clonotype was picked up many times. The chain is built from TRBV11-2 and TRBJ2-5; 8 nucleotides agree with TRBD1. Trimming at V came to 5 bases and at J to 2 bases, leaving 13 bases not matched to a gene. This CDR3 is 17 amino acids long. In germline, CDR1 is SGHAT, CDR2 FQNNGV. CDR3: CASSLRTGTGRQETQYF. The CDR3 DNA sequence: TGTGCCAGCAGCCTACGTACCGGGACAGGTAGACAAGAGACCCAGTACTTC.

At least ten counts were recorded for this clonotype. The chain combines TRBV5-1 with TRBJ2-3, with a tentative D call TRBD1 (7 bases). Per germline, CDR1 SGHRS and CDR2 YFSETQ. Trimming removed 3 bases at V and 6 bases at J, with 17 bases between. CDR3 length: 15 residues. CDR3 residues: CASSSPEGAGDTQYF. In DNA form, the CDR3 reads TGCGCCAGCAGCTCCCCCGAGGGGGCGGGGGATACGCAGTATTTT. The full variable domain, rest sourced from reference TRBV5-1 and TRBJ2-3, is KAGVTQTPRYLIKTRGQQVTLSCSPISGHRSVSWYQQTPGQGLQFLFEYFSETQRNKGNFPGRFSGRQFSNSRSEMNVSTLELGDSALYLCASSSPEGAGDTQYFGPGTRLTVL.

This clonotype appeared a few times. The DNA for the CDR3 is TGTGCCAGCGGCCTCGCAAACCGCGGGTATGGTGGCTACACCTTC. This codes for CASGLANRGYGGYTF. V is TRBV19 and J is TRBJ1-2; D is uncertain. Germline CDR1 reads LNHDA; CDR2 reads SQIVND (reference sequence). V was cut by 9 bases and J by 7 bases, with 24 bases left in between. There are 15 residues in the CDR3.

This clonotype was seen only a few times. The J gene is TRBJ1-2, the V gene TRBV11-2, with TRBD1 as a possible D gene (5 bases). Trimming took off 5 bases at V and 4 bases at J, with 11 bases between the two ends. The CDR3 sequence is 13 residues long. Looked up from germline, CDR1 is SGHAT and CDR2 is FQNNGV. CDR3: CASSPDSIYGYTF. In DNA form, the CDR3 reads TGTGCCAGCAGCCCCGACAGCATCTATGGCTACACCTTC.

This clonotype has at least ten counts. The chain carries TRBV5-1 and TRBJ2-2; the D is unclear. The CDR3 loop spans 13 amino acids. V was cut by 3 bases and J by 5 bases, with 8 bases left in between. Germline V lookup: CDR1 SGHRS, CDR2 YFSETQ. Written as DNA, the CDR3 is TGCGCCAGCAGCTCCACTTTGACCGGGGAGCTGTTTTTT. Translated, it gives CASSSTLTGELFF.